The 15 T cell receptor beta chains below come from one sample, sequenced in a study of T-cell reconstitution after alpha-beta-depleted transplantation in children. Unique molecular identifiers featured in how the TCRbeta library was prepared. One entry per CDR3 protein results from TCRdb running MiXCR on the PCR reads. The data show around 250,000 distinct CDR3 sequences, 25% seen once. The sequencing here drew on PBMCs, taken before TCRalphabeta/CD19-depleted stem cell transplant. The receptors come from a girl aged 2 to 10 with Fanconi anemia, due to receive a stem cell transplant.

This chain joins TRBV20-1 and TRBJ1-6; D uncertain. CDR1 and CDR2 (germline): DFQATT, SNEGSKA (reference sequence). The germline V and J ends were trimmed by 3 bases and 8 bases, with 20 bases remaining between them. The CDR3 runs to 16 residues. CDR3 coding DNA: TGCAGTGCTAGTTTCAGTATCGGGGTGGTGGATTCACCCCTCCACTTT. Translated, it gives CSASFSIGVVDSPLHF.

This sequence joins TRBV6-1 and TRBJ2-5; 7 bases align to TRBD1. Germline CDR1 and CDR2: MNHNS and SASEGT. This CDR3 has 16 amino acids. V dropped 6 bases and J dropped 5; count of bases not matched to a gene: 15. The CDR3 loop reads CASSAPGTDGKETQYF. In DNA, the CDR3 is TGTGCCAGCAGCGCTCCCGGGACAGACGGGAAGGAGACCCAGTACTTC.

V is TRBV12-3 or TRBV12-4 and J is TRBJ1-5; 8 positions agree with TRBD1. The CDR3 sequence is 17 residues long. Losses at the gene ends were 3 bases for V and 1 base for J; bases not matched to a gene: 8. DNA for the CDR3: TGTGCCAGCAGTTTGGAGACAGGGGTAAGAAGCAATCAGCCCCAGCATTTT. Translating gives CASSLETGVRSNQPQHF.

V usage is TRBV6-1 and J usage is TRBJ2-3; 14 nucleotides match TRBD2. The germline V gene encodes CDR1 MNHNS and CDR2 SASEGT. This CDR3 is 17 amino acids long. The V and J ends lost 0 bases and 5 bases, in that order; junction bases with no gene match: 4. The CDR3 nucleotides are TGTGCCAGCAGTGAAGCCCAAGGACTAGCGGGAGGAGATACGCAGTATTTT. Protein product: CASSEAQGLAGGDTQYF.

This clonotype came up many times. The chain combines TRBV29-1 with TRBJ2-1; TRBD2 matches 15 bases. With 8 bases clipped from V and 9 bases from J, the junction kept 8 bases outside the gene matches. Per germline, CDR1 SQVTM and CDR2 ANQGSEA. The CDR3 consists of 14 residues. CDR3 DNA: TGCAGCTATGGGACTAGCGGGAGGCAACCTGAGCAGTTCTTC. It codes for CSYGTSGRQPEQFF.

This clonotype was seen repeatedly, ten times or more. The rearrangement links TRBV11-2 to TRBJ2-4; 12 bases line up with TRBD2. J was trimmed by 4 bases and V by 4 bases; bases with no gene match: 5. This CDR3 has 16 residues. From germline, CDR1 is SGHAT and CDR2 FQNNGV. CDR3 protein: CASSSRLAGEKNIQYF. CDR3 bases: TGTGCCAGCAGCTCCCGACTAGCGGGAGAGAAAAACATTCAGTACTTC.

This clonotype was found many times. V gene TRBV6-5 combines with J gene TRBJ1-5; D unresolved. Trimming removed 2 bases from V and 0 bases from J, with 2 bases in between. Germline-derived CDR1 and CDR2 are MNHEY and SVGAGI. The length of the CDR3 is 13 residues. Written as DNA, the CDR3 is TGTGCCAGCAGTTACGGTAGCAATCAGCCCCAGCATTTT. It is translated as CASSYGSNQPQHF.

This chain joins TRBV20-1 and TRBJ2-1; 9 positions agree with TRBD2. V dropped 1 base and J dropped 1; count of bases not matched to a gene: 11. CDR3 size: 18 residues. Germline assignment: CDR1 DFQATT and CDR2 SNEGSKA (reference sequence). The CDR3 here is CSARVPPSAGGSYNEQFF. In DNA, the CDR3 is TGCAGTGCTAGAGTTCCCCCCTCGGCGGGAGGGTCCTACAATGAGCAGTTCTTC.

The sample holds many counts of this clonotype. This sequence joins TRBV12-3 or TRBV12-4 and TRBJ1-1; D not certain. V shed 3 bases and J shed 6 bases, with 14 bases lying between them. The CDR3 consists of 14 residues. This chain's CDR3 is CASSLLEGRAEAFF. The CDR3 bases are TGTGCCAGCAGTTTGCTGGAGGGTCGGGCTGAAGCTTTCTTT.

The chain links TRBV19 to TRBJ2-4; the D gene could be TRBD1 or TRBD2 (6 bases each). V was trimmed by 1 base and J by 0 bases, leaving 10 bases between them. Per germline, CDR1 LNHDA and CDR2 SQIVND (reference sequence). The CDR3 has 16 amino acids. The CDR3 here is CASSIAGAGAKNIQYF. CDR3 nucleotide sequence: TGTGCCAGTAGTATAGCGGGGGCCGGAGCCAAAAACATTCAGTACTTC.

The V gene is TRBV6-1, the J gene TRBJ2-1, with D perhaps matching TRBD2 (5 bases). Per the germline V gene, CDR1 is MNHNS and CDR2 is SASEGT. Between the trimmed V and J ends, which lost 4 bases and 1 base, there was a span of 17 bases. The CDR3 spans 17 residues. The CDR3 bases are TGTGCCAGCAGTGGTATACCTAGCCCTAGGTCCTACAATGAGCAGTTCTTC. Its protein is CASSGIPSPRSYNEQFF.

This clonotype appeared many times. The chain recombines TRBV7-2 with TRBJ2-4; D might be TRBD2 (7 bases). Trimming took 5 bases from V and 1 from J, leaving 21 bases between them. Per the germline V gene, CDR1 is SGHTA and CDR2 is FQGNSA. The CDR3 spans 18 residues. The CDR3 sequence: CASSPKGGGMRAKNIQYF. CDR3 sequence (DNA): TGTGCCAGCAGCCCAAAAGGGGGGGGAATGCGCGCCAAAAACATTCAGTACTTC.

This clonotype turned up a few times. V gene TRBV4-2 combines with J gene TRBJ2-7; no clear D gene. The CDR3 length is 13 residues. The germline CDR1 and CDR2 sequences are LGHNA and YNFKEQ. V was clipped by 1 base and J by 2 bases, with 6 bases between them. Here the CDR3 reads CASSQVLTYEQYF. Written as DNA, the CDR3 is TGTGCCAGCAGCCAAGTACTTACCTACGAGCAGTACTTC.

The V and J genes are TRBV28 and TRBJ2-7; TRBD1 agrees at 9 bases. V lost 5 bases to trimming and J lost 3 bases; unmatched junction nucleotides: 8. The germline V gene encodes CDR1 MDHEN and CDR2 SYDVKM. The CDR3 has 15 amino acids. The CDR3: CASSPMGDRDYEQYF. CDR3 sequence (DNA): TGTGCCAGCAGTCCTATGGGGGACAGGGACTACGAGCAGTACTTC. Combining the CDR3 with reference TRBV28 and TRBJ2-7 gives the whole variable domain DVKVTQSSRYLVKRTGEKVFLECVQDMDHENMFWYRQDPGLGLRLIYFSYDVKMKEKGDIPEGYSVSREKKERFSLILESASTNQTSMYLCASSPMGDRDYEQYFGPGTRLTVT.

The rearrangement joins TRBV29-1 to TRBJ1-1, with TRBD1 matching over 8 bases. In germline, CDR1 is SQVTM, CDR2 ANQGSEA. This CDR3 is 18 amino acids long. After removal of 0 bases from V and 3 bases from J, the junction contained 15 bases not matched to a gene. Here the CDR3 DNA reads TGCAGCGTTGAAGATCAGGGGGACAGGAGGGGAGTAGACACTGAAGCTTTCTTT. This encodes CSVEDQGDRRGVDTEAFF.